The following is a T cell receptor (beta chain) sequence with its context. Authors' methods: How many nucleated cells were present was estimated from reference gene primer amplification. Produced via immunoSEQ multiplex PCR; TCRdb's table is partial and in-frame only. The DNA was the basis for D and trimming; V, J and clone size are from that table. The data hold 270,000 or so clones, with about nine tenths observed a single time. The V gene end was trimmed by 2 bases and the J gene end by 4 bases; junction bases not matched to a gene: 3. CDR1 is LNHDA, CDR2 SQIVND, per germline (reference sequence). CDR3 length: 15 amino acids. The sample belongs to a study of blood T cell repertoires in COVID-19. Study background: The origin of the acute and convalescent COVID-19 samples was the United States, Italy and Spain. T cells, B-cell-depleted T cells, or PBMCs provided the cDNA or gDNA that served as material.

The chain has TRBV19 and TRBJ1-5; TRBD1 aligns across 9 bases. What was sequenced was peripheral blood. The TCR sequence derives from a woman in her forties who had recovered from COVID-19. DNA of the CDR3: TGTGCCAGTAGTATAACACAGGGGGCGAATCAGCCCCAGCATTTT. It is translated as CASSITQGANQPQHF. Full variable domain (remainder filled in from reference TRBV19 and TRBJ1-5): DGGITQSPKYLFRKEGQNVTLSCEQNLNHDAMYWYRQDPGQGLRLIYYSQIVNDFQKGDIAEGYSVSREKKESFPLTVTSAQKNPTAFYLCASSITQGANQPQHFGDGTRLSIL.